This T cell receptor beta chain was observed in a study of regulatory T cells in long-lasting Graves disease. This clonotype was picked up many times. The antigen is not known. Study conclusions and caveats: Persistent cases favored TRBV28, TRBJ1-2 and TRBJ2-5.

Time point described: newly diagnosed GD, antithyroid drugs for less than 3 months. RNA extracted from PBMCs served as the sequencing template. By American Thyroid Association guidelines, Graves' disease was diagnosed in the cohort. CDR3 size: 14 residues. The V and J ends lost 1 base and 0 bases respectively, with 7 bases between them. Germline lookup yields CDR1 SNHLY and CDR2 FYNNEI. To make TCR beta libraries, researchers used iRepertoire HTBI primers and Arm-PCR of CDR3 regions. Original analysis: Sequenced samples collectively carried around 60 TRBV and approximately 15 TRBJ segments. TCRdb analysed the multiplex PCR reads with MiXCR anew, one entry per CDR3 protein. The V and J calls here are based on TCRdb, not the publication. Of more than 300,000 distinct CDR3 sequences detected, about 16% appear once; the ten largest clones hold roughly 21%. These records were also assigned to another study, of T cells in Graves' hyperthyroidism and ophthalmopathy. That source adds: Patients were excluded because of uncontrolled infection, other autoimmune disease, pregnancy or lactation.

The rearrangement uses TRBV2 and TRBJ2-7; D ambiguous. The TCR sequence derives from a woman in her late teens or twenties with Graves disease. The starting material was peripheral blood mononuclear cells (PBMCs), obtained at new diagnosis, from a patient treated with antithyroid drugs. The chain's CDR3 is CASSEEGSSYEQYF. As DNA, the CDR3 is TGTGCCAGCAGTGAAGAGGGTAGCTCCTACGAGCAGTACTTC.